Following are 20 T cell receptor beta chains from one sample sequenced in a study of T cells in Graves' hyperthyroidism and ophthalmopathy. Amplified TCR beta CDR3 regions derived from RNA transcripts. Researchers ran a first-round RT-PCR on the TCR CDR3 using the HTBI primer set. Each CDR3 protein gets one entry after TCRdb re-called the multiplex PCR reads with MiXCR. The table shows 250,000 to 300,000 distinct CDR3 sequences, with more than 14% occurring only once. The material sequenced was blood. These receptors were obtained from a woman aged 40 to 55 with Graves' hyperthyroidism that later progressed to Graves' ophthalmopathy.

This clonotype has at least ten counts. V usage is TRBV2 and J usage is TRBJ1-5; 7 nucleotides line up with TRBD1. There are 13 residues in the CDR3. The ends lost 6 bases at V and 4 bases at J; junction bases unmatched: 3. Germline-derived CDR1 and CDR2 are SNHLY and FYNNEI. The CDR3, as DNA: TGTGCCAGCAGACAGGGGCAAAATCAGCCCCAGCATTTT. It yields the protein CASRQGQNQPQHF.

This clonotype was picked up many times. This chain connects TRBV20-1 to TRBJ2-2, with 10 bases that match TRBD1. The CDR3 runs 14 residues. V shed 6 bases, J shed 3 bases, and the junction held 4 bases outside the gene matches. The germline V gene encodes CDR1 DFQATT and CDR2 SNEGSKA (reference sequence). The CDR3 nucleotides read TGCAGTGCAGTTGGGACAGGGGACACCGGGGAGCTGTTTTTT. It translates to CSAVGTGDTGELFF.

This clonotype was detected ten times or more. The chain's CDR3 is CASFSSGIPYNEQFF. In nucleotides, the CDR3 is TGTGCCAGTTTTTCGAGCGGGATTCCTTACAATGAGCAGTTCTTC. The V call is TRBV27, the J call TRBJ2-1, with TRBD2 matching 7 bases. Trimming removed 9 bases from V and 4 bases from J; junction bases left unmatched: 12. There are 15 residues in the CDR3. Germline values: CDR1 MNHEY, CDR2 SMNVEV (reference sequence).

This clonotype was observed at least ten times. The CDR3 bases are TGTGCCAGCAGCTTGGTAGCGGGAGCAGCCTACAATGAGCAGTTCTTC. Protein sequence: CASSLVAGAAYNEQFF. The chain carries TRBV5-6 and TRBJ2-1, with TRBD2 matching 9 bases. This CDR3 comprises 16 residues. The germline CDR1 and CDR2 sequences are SGHDT and YYEEEE. V trimming: 0 bases; J trimming: 2 bases; junction bases outside the gene matches: 3.

This clonotype appeared many times. The V and J genes are TRBV7-9 and TRBJ2-7, with unresolved D. CDR1 and CDR2 from the germline V gene are SEHNR and FQNEAQ (reference sequence). V shed 1 base and J shed 5 bases, with 9 bases lying between them. The CDR3 runs 13 residues. In nucleotides, the CDR3 is TGTGCCAGCAGCTTAGAAGAATCCCACGAGCAGTACTTC. It is translated as CASSLEESHEQYF. The variable domain in full, completed from reference TRBV7-9 and TRBJ2-7, reads DTGVSQNPRHKITKRGQNVTFRCDPISEHNRLYWYRQTLGQGPEFLTYFQNEAQLEKSRLLSDRFSAERPKGSFSTLEIQRTEQGDSAMYLCASSLEESHEQYFGPGTRLTVT.

J is TRBJ2-1 and V is TRBV18; TRBD2 matches 7 bases. In germline, CDR1 is KGHSH, CDR2 LQKENI. V shed 4 bases and J 6 bases; nucleotides not matched to a gene: 6. This CDR3 has 14 amino acids. CDR3 sequence: CASSLTTGGNEQFF. DNA for the CDR3: TGTGCCAGCTCACTCACAACGGGGGGCAATGAGCAGTTCTTC.

This clonotype was seen only a few times. The chain combines TRBV12-3 or TRBV12-4 with TRBJ1-4; the match to TRBD1 covers 7 bases. The CDR3 length is 15 residues. Trimming took 1 base from V and 4 from J; bases not matched to a gene: 3. In DNA, the CDR3 is TGTGCCAGCAGTTTAGGGGACAGTAGTAATGAAAAACTGTTTTTT. The encoded protein is CASSLGDSSNEKLFF.

This clonotype was recorded at least ten times. The chain combines TRBV4-1 with TRBJ1-1, with no clear D. CDR1 and CDR2 (germline): MGHRA, YSYEKL. The V and J ends lost 7 bases and 3 bases respectively, with 12 bases between them. The CDR3 runs 13 residues. This CDR3 reads CASKPVGYTEAFF. The CDR3 DNA sequence: TGCGCCAGCAAGCCAGTGGGGTACACTGAAGCTTTCTTT.

This clonotype was seen many times. The rearrangement links TRBV7-2 to TRBJ2-3; possibly TRBD1 for D (6 bases). Trimming took 5 bases from V and 6 from J, leaving 21 bases between them. The CDR3 length is 16 residues. Looked up from germline, CDR1 is SGHTA and CDR2 is FQGNSA. DNA of the CDR3: TGTGCCAGCAGCCTAACTCCTCCAGGGGTGGGGGATACGCAGTATTTT. Encoded protein: CASSLTPPGVGDTQYF.

This chain joins TRBV7-9 and TRBJ2-7; no clear D. Per the germline V gene, CDR1 is SEHNR and CDR2 is FQNEAQ (reference sequence). The CDR3 extends over 12 amino acids. V was shortened by 5 bases and J by 7 bases, with 12 bases between the two germline ends. The CDR3 is CASSPAIWEQYF. The CDR3 DNA follows: TGTGCCAGCAGCCCTGCTATCTGGGAGCAGTACTTC.

This clonotype was seen at least ten times. Germline and junction disagree at one end, which may indicate a read error. V gene TRBV7-8 combines with J gene TRBJ2-1; tentatively, D is TRBD1 or TRBD2 (5 bases each). Germline assignment: CDR1 SGHVS and CDR2 FQNEAQ. This CDR3 has 16 residues. CDR3 sequence (DNA): TGTGCCAGCAGATTAGACCGGGTAGAGAGGGGCAATGAGCAGTTCTTC. Its translation is CASRLDRVERGNEQFF.

This clonotype was recorded many times. This chain connects TRBV9 to TRBJ2-1; 8 nucleotides line up with TRBD2. V gave up 3 bases and J gave up 3 bases; unmatched junction bases: 8. Germline V gene sequence: CDR1 SGDLS, CDR2 YYNGEE. CDR3 length: 16 residues. The CDR3 region is CASSADGTRVYNEQFF. As DNA, the CDR3 is TGTGCCAGCAGCGCCGACGGGACTAGGGTCTACAATGAGCAGTTCTTC.

This clonotype was recorded many times. The chain employs TRBV14 and TRBJ1-6; D remains unclear. V lost 0 bases and J 2 bases, leaving 8 bases between the germline ends. The CDR3 runs 16 residues. CDR1 is SGHDN, CDR2 FVKESK, per germline. The CDR3 is CASSQDYGPYNSPLHF. Written as DNA, the CDR3 is TGTGCCAGCAGCCAAGATTACGGGCCCTATAATTCACCCCTCCACTTT.

The chain couples TRBV11-1 to TRBJ2-1, with 12 bases lining up with TRBD2. Trimming took 1 base from V and 0 from J; bases not matched to a gene: 1. The CDR3 has 17 amino acids. The V gene's germline CDR1 is SGHAT and CDR2 FQDESV (reference sequence). CDR3 sequence (DNA): TGTGCCAGCAGCTTAGGGACTAGCGGGACCTCCTACAATGAGCAGTTCTTC. This codes for CASSLGTSGTSYNEQFF.

This clonotype has more than one count but fewer than ten. This sequence joins TRBV6-4 and TRBJ1-4; 7 positions match TRBD1. This CDR3 region has 17 residues. The germline V gene has CDR1 MRHNA and CDR2 SNTAGT. The J segment lost 2 bases and the V segment lost 0 bases, leaving 6 bases of the junction unmatched. CDR3 DNA sequence: TGTGCCAGCAGTGACTCGTGCGGGGACAGTACTAATGAAAAACTGTTTTTT. Encoded protein: CASSDSCGDSTNEKLFF.

This clonotype was detected many times. DNA of the CDR3: TGTGCCAGCAGCGACCGGGACAACAATGAGCAGTTCTTC. This encodes CASSDRDNNEQFF. The V and J genes are TRBV9 and TRBJ2-1; tentative D call: TRBD1 (6 bases). The germline gives CDR1 SGDLS, CDR2 YYNGEE. V gave up 3 bases and J gave up 5 bases, with 9 bases separating them. The CDR3 covers 13 residues.

V and J are TRBV4-1 and TRBJ1-2; possibly TRBD1 for D (6 bases). Germline-derived CDR1 and CDR2 are MGHRA and YSYEKL. V lost 0 bases and J lost 5, with 13 bases in between. This CDR3 has 15 amino acids. The CDR3 region is CASSQDLHRDYGYTF. The CDR3 nucleotides read TGCGCCAGCAGCCAAGATCTCCACAGGGATTATGGCTACACCTTC.

Ten or more counts support this clonotype. This chain links TRBV5-6 with TRBJ2-2; 10 bases are shared with TRBD2. Germline V CDR1 and CDR2: SGHDT, YYEEEE. Losses at the gene ends were 0 bases for V and 8 bases for J; bases not matched to a gene: 7. The CDR3 has 16 amino acids. CDR3 DNA sequence: TGTGCCAGCAGCTTGGGGCTAGCGGGAGTCGTAGGGGAGCTGTTTTTT. Protein product: CASSLGLAGVVGELFF.

In its sample, this clonotype was seen many times. The V gene is TRBV7-9, the J gene TRBJ2-5; a weak D match, TRBD2 (6 bases). Germline assignment: CDR1 SEHNR and CDR2 FQNEAQ (reference sequence). Trimming took 0 bases from V and 4 from J, leaving 15 bases between them. The CDR3 covers 16 residues. The CDR3 nucleotides read TGTGCCAGCAGCTTAGCGCTTGTACGGGAGCGAGAGACCCAGTACTTC. Encoded protein: CASSLALVRERETQYF.

This clonotype has ten or more counts. This chain connects TRBV18 to TRBJ2-5; TRBD1 might be the D (6 bases). Trimming removed 0 bases from V and 5 bases from J, with 10 bases in between. The germline gives CDR1 KGHSH, CDR2 LQKENI. This CDR3 contains 14 residues. CDR3 in amino acids: CASSPPGARETQYF. In DNA form, the CDR3 reads TGTGCCAGCTCACCACCGGGGGCGCGGGAGACCCAGTACTTC. The entire variable domain, with the rest obtained from reference TRBV18 and TRBJ2-5, is as follows: NAGVMQNPRHLVRRRGQEARLRCSPMKGHSHVYWYRQLPEEGLKFMVYLQKENIIDESGMPKERFSAEFPKEGPSILRIQQVVRGDSAAYFCASSPPGARETQYFGPGTRLLVL.